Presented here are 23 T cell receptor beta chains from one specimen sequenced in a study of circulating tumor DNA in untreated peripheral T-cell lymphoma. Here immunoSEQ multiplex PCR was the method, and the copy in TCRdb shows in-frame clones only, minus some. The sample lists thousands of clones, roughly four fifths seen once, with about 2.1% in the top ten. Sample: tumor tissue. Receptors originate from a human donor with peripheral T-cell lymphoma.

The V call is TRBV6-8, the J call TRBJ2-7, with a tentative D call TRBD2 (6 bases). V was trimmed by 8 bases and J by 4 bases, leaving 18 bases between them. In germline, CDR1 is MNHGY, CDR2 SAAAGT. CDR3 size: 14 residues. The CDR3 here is CASGIAGEEYEQYF. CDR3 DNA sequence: TGTGCCAGCGGGATTGCTGGGGAGGAATACGAGCAGTACTTC.

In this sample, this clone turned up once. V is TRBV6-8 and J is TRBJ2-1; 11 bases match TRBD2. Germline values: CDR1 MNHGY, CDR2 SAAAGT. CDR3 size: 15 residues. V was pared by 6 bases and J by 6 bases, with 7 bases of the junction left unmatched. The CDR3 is CASRHGTSGFNEQFF. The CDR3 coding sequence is TGTGCCAGCAGGCACGGGACTAGCGGATTCAATGAGCAGTTCTTC.

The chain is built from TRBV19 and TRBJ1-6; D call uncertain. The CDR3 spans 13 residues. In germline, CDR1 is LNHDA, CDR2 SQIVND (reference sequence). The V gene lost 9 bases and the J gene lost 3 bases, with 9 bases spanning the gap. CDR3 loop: CASQLFYNSPLHF. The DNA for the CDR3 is TGTGCCAGCCAATTGTTCTATAATTCACCCCTCCACTTT.

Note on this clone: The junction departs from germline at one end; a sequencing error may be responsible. The DNA for the CDR3 is TGTGCCATCAGTGAATGGTCAGTGGGGGGCAATCAGCCCCAGCATTTT. Translated, it gives CAISEWSVGGNQPQHF. The chain carries TRBV6-4 and TRBJ1-5, with TRBD1 as a possible D gene (5 bases). Germline V lookup: CDR1 MRHNA, CDR2 SNTAGT. CDR3 length: 16 residues.

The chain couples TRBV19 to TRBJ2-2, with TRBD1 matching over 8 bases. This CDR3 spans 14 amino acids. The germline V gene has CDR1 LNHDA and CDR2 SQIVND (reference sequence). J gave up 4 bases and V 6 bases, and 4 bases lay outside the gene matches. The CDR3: CASRDRAVTGELFF. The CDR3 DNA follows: TGTGCCAGTAGGGACAGGGCGGTCACCGGGGAGCTGTTTTTT.

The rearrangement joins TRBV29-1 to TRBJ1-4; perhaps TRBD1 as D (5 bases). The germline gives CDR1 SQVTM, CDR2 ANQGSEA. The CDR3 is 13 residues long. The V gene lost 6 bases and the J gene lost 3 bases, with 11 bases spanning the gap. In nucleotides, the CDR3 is TGCAGCGTCCTTACGGGACCTAATGAAAAACTGTTTTTT. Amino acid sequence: CSVLTGPNEKLFF. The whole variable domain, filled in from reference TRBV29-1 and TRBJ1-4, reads SAVISQKPSRDICQRGTSLTIQCQVDSQVTMMFWYRQQPGQSLTLIATANQGSEATYESGFVIDKFPISRPNLTFSTLTVSNMSPEDSSIYLCSVLTGPNEKLFFGSGTQLSVL.

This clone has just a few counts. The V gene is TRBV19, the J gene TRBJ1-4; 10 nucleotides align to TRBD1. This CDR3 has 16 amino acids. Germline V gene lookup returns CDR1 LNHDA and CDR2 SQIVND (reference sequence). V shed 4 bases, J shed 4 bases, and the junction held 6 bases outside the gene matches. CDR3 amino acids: CASSKGQGSINEKLFF. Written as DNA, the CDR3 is TGTGCCAGTAGTAAGGGACAGGGGTCTATTAATGAAAAACTGTTTTTT.

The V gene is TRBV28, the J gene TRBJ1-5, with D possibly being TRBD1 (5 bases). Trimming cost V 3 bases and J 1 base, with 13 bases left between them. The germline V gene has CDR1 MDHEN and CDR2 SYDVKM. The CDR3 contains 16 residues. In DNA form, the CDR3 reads TGTGCCAGCAGTTTTCATGGGGCAGGGAGCAATCAGCCCCAGCATTTT. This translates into CASSFHGAGSNQPQHF.

CDR3 DNA: TGTGCCAGCAGTCCCCGGGACAGGGACACTGAAGCTTTCTTT. It is translated as CASSPRDRDTEAFF. The chain recombines TRBV7-1 with TRBJ1-1, with 9 bases that match TRBD1. TRBV7-1 is labeled an ORF, and its function is uncertain. Trimming at V came to 6 bases and at J to 3 bases, leaving 5 bases not matched to a gene. The CDR3 has 14 residues.

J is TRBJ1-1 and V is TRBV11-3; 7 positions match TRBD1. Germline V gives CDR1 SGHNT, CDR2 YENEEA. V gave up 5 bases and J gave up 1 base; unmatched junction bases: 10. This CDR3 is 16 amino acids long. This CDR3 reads CASSDRDRPTNTEAFF. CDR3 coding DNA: TGTGCCAGCAGCGACCGGGACAGACCCACGAACACTGAAGCTTTCTTT.

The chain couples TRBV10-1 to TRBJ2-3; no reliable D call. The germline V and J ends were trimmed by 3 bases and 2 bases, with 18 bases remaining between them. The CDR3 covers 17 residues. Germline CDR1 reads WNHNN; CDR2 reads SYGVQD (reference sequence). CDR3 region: CASSDHGQASSTDTQYF. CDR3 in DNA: TGCGCCAGCAGTGACCACGGCCAGGCGTCGTCCACAGATACGCAGTATTTT.

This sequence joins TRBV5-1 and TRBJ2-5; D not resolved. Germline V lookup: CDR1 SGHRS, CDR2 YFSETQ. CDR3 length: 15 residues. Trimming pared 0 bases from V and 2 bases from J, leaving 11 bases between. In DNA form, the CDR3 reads TGCGCCAGCAGCTTGGTTACTACCATACAAGAGACCCAGTACTTC. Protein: CASSLVTTIQETQYF.

For the CDR3, the DNA is TGTGCCAGCAGCTCAGGGGTGGCTCAGCCCCAGCATTTT. Protein product: CASSSGVAQPQHF. The gene calls are TRBV7-8 and TRBJ1-5, with D tentatively TRBD1 (6 bases). The V and J ends lost 4 bases and 6 bases respectively, with 10 bases between them. The CDR3 runs to 13 residues. Germline CDR1 reads SGHVS; CDR2 reads FQNEAQ.

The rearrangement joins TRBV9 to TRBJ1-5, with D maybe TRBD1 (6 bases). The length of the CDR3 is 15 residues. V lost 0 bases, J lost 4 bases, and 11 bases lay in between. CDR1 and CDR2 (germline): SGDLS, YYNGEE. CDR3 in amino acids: CASSVGSGANQPQHF. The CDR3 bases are TGTGCCAGCAGCGTAGGGTCAGGGGCGAATCAGCCCCAGCATTTT.

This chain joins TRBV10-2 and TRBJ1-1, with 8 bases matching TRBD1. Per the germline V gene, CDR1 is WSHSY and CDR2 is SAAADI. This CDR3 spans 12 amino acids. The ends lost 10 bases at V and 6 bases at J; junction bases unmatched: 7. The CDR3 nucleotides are TGCGCCATCGGACAGGGTATTGCTGAAGCTTTCTTT. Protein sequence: CAIGQGIAEAFF.

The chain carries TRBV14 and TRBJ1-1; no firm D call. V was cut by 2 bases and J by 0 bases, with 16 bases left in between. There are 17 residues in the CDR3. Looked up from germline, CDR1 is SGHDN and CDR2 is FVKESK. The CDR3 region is CASSQPKGQKLNTEAFF. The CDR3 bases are TGTGCCAGCAGCCAACCAAAGGGTCAGAAATTGAACACTGAAGCTTTCTTT.

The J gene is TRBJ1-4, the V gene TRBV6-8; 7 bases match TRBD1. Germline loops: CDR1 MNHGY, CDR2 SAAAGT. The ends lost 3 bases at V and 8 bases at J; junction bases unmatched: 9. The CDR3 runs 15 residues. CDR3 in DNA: TGTGCCAGCAGTTATAACAGGGGAACAAGGGAAAAACTGTTTTTT. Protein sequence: CASSYNRGTREKLFF.

CDR3 nucleotides: TGCGCCAGCAGCTCTGGGGCCAACGTCCTGACTTTC. It specifies CASSSGANVLTF. The J gene is TRBJ2-6, the V gene TRBV10-1; D ambiguous. The CDR3 is 12 residues long. Germline V gene lookup returns CDR1 WNHNN and CDR2 SYGVQD (reference sequence). The V and J ends lost 6 bases and 0 bases respectively, with 0 bases between them.

CDR3 protein: CAWRWGAGKGYEQYF. The CDR3 DNA reads TGTGCCTGGAGATGGGGGGCAGGGAAAGGCTACGAGCAGTACTTC. This sequence joins TRBV30 and TRBJ2-7; D tentatively fits TRBD1 or TRBD2 (6 bases each). The ends were cut back, 3 bases at V and 3 bases at J, with 18 bases in the middle. This CDR3 region has 15 residues. CDR1 is GTSNPN and CDR2 is SVGIG in the germline V gene (reference sequence).

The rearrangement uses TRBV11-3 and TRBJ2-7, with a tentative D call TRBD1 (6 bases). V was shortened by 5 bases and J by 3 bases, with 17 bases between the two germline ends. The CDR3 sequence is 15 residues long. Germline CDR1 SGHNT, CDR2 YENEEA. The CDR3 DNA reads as TGTGCCAGCAGCGCCGCGAAAGGGACATTCTACGAGCAGTACTTC. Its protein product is CASSAAKGTFYEQYF.

The CDR3 nucleotides read TGTGCCAGCTCACCAGATTTGAAAGGGACAATCCAAGAGACCCAGTACTTC. Amino acids: CASSPDLKGTIQETQYF. The chain couples TRBV18 to TRBJ2-5, with D perhaps matching TRBD1 (6 bases). Per the germline V gene, CDR1 is KGHSH and CDR2 is LQKENI. CDR3 length equals 17 residues. The germline V and J ends were trimmed by 2 bases and 1 base, with 17 bases remaining between them.

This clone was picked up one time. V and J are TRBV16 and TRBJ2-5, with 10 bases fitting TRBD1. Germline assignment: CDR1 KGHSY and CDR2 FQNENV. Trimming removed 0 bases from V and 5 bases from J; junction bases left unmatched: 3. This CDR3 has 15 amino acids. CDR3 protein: CASSQSGTGAETQYF. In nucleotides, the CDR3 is TGTGCCAGCAGCCAATCCGGGACAGGGGCTGAGACCCAGTACTTC.

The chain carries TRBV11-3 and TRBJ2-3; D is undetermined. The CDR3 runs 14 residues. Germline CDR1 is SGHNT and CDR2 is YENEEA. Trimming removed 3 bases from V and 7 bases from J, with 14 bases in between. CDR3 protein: CASSLGQTINTQYF. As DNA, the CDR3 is TGTGCCAGCAGCTTGGGCCAGACGATAAATACGCAGTATTTT.